This T cell receptor beta chain was recorded in a study of OX40 agonist ivuxolimab in advanced cancers. Profiled with immunoSEQ multiplex PCR; TCRdb holds only in-frame clones, not every one. Of fewer than 200,000 clones listed, under 95% were seen once; the top ten hold around 0.28%. V lost 1 base, J lost 2 bases, and 6 bases stayed unmatched. This CDR3 has 16 residues. Germline V lookup: CDR1 SGHAT, CDR2 FQNNGV. The sample consisted of CD4+ or CD8+ T cells sorted from blood, taken in a trial of the OX40 agonist ivuxolimab. The clonotype originates from an adult with an advanced solid tumor such as melanoma, head and neck, liver or kidney cancer. V usage is TRBV11-2 and J usage is TRBJ1-1, with 8 bases identical to TRBD1. The CDR3 sequence: CASSLGQGRGNTEAFF. Here the CDR3 DNA reads TGTGCCAGCAGCTTAGGACAGGGGCGCGGAAACACTGAAGCTTTCTTT.